This TCR beta chain was found in a study of blood T cell repertoires in COVID-19. CDR1 is LGHDT, CDR2 YNNKEL, per germline (reference sequence). J gave up 6 bases and V 1 base, and 2 bases lay outside the gene matches. This CDR3 has 14 residues. TCRdb's table, derived via immunoSEQ multiplex PCR, lists solely in-frame clones and lacks some. Of around 250,000 clones listed, over 70% are singletons. This TCR came from an older woman with COVID-19, enrolled during active disease. The chain links TRBV3-1 (or the pseudogene TRBV3-2) to TRBJ2-7, with TRBD1 matching over 11 bases. Sequencing was carried out using peripheral blood. The CDR3 spells CASSQAGTGGEQYF. CDR3 nucleotide sequence: TGTGCCAGCAGCCAAGCCGGGACAGGGGGCGAGCAGTACTTC.